These T cell receptor beta chains were read from a single sample in a study. TCRdb reprocessed the 5' RACE reads with MiXCR, giving one entry per CDR3 protein. The sample has about 32,000 distinct CDR3 sequences, approximately 25% seen once. Sequenced input: memory CD4+ T cells sorted from blood. These receptors were taken from a female donor with breast cancer. CDR3s include the opening cysteine and the closing phenylalanine or tryptophan. Each record gives: clone size, J gene, V gene, CDR3 protein. The size entry is marked missing in some rows and otherwise reads once, few, many or a size class.

>few|TRBJ2-1|TRBV5-1
CASSLAAGDDEQFF
>.|TRBJ2-1|TRBV5-1
CASGTSSYNEQFF
>.|TRBJ2-5|TRBV4-1
CASKGTGRGETQYF
>few|TRBJ2-2|TRBV9
CASSHTTGTAPGELFF
>few|TRBJ2-1|TRBV29-1
CSVVLILTGGINEQFF
>many|TRBJ2-3|TRBV7-3
CASSLGGDGTDTQYF
>.|TRBJ1-3|TRBV27
CASSSAGGMGNTIYF
>.|TRBJ2-2|TRBV5-1
CASGSSGTTGELFF
>few|TRBJ2-7|TRBV27
CASSLTESGGEQYF
>.|TRBJ2-5|TRBV7-3
CASSLSEASETQYF
>medium-sized|TRBJ2-1|TRBV29-1
CSVGGSGAYNEQFF
>.|TRBJ1-1|TRBV27
CASRPGQGFEAFF
>many|TRBJ2-3|TRBV20-1
CSAPPAHTIDTQYF
>few|TRBJ2-5|TRBV9
CASSPVGTGEETQYF
>.|TRBJ2-2|TRBV7-7
CASSLGGAGTGELFF
>few|TRBJ2-7|TRBV7-9
CASSQESGRWHYEQYF
>few|TRBJ1-1|TRBV4-3
CASSQEPRRRNTEASF
>many|TRBJ2-1|TRBV10-3
CAISDREVVAGEQFF
>.|TRBJ2-3|TRBV5-1
CASSGGLAGPDTQYF
>.|TRBJ2-3|TRBV5-1
CASSPGTVNTDTQYF
>many|TRBJ2-1|TRBV4-3
CASSQGGLGEQFF
>.|TRBJ2-7|TRBV28
CASSSPLQNYEQYF
>many|TRBJ1-2|TRBV20-1
CSARPLREESGYTF
>few|TRBJ2-1|TRBV5-1
CASSSGVGDNEQFF
>.|TRBJ2-2|TRBV10-1
CASSDSANTGELFF
>few|TRBJ2-3|TRBV24-1
CATSDLDDTQYF
>many|TRBJ2-5|TRBV4-1
CASSPPGTSGGAEETQYF
>many|TRBJ2-6|TRBV5-1
CASSLVLGAGANVLTF
>few|TRBJ2-1|TRBV12-3/TRBV12-4
CASTELAGYNEQFF
>few|TRBJ2-1|TRBV5-1
CASSLTEYNEQFF
>many|TRBJ2-3|TRBV27
CASRVTDTQYF
>.|TRBJ2-7|TRBV7-6
CASSPPLTGYEQYF
>many|TRBJ2-2|TRBV6-2/TRBV6-3
CASSLALAGELFF
>many|TRBJ2-7|TRBV12-3/TRBV12-4
CASSPGTGSYEQYF
>.|TRBJ2-7|TRBV28
CAGSLLMTSGRAWSYEQYF
>few|TRBJ1-1|TRBV5-1
CASSLGLTQGDTEAFF
>.|TRBJ2-1|TRBV6-2/TRBV6-3
CASSYGGNEQFF
>.|TRBJ1-1|TRBV5-1
CASSITPDTEAFF
>medium-sized|TRBJ2-7|TRBV5-1
CASSLGDRFSYEQYF
>.|TRBJ2-5|TRBV4-1
CASSQVKAETQYF
>.|TRBJ2-2|TRBV5-1
CASSYLTGELFF
>.|TRBJ2-7|TRBV27
CASGRDRASYEQYF
>many|TRBJ2-5|TRBV6-5
CASSSLRQDVETQYF
>.|TRBJ2-3|TRBV9
CASSAYWTSGLTDTQYF
>many|TRBJ2-7|TRBV27
CASSGSAGGERYF
>many|TRBJ1-1|TRBV27
CASSSGTGTTEAFF
>few|TRBJ2-1|TRBV5-1
CASSFGLAEPDNEQFF
>few|TRBJ1-6|TRBV6-2/TRBV6-3
CASRDSLNSPLHF
>many|TRBJ1-2|TRBV13
CASSQGTDRGTF
>many|TRBJ2-7|TRBV7-3
CASSSGTSGAYEQYF
>.|TRBJ2-2|TRBV7-2
CASTAGLAEIGELFF
>.|TRBJ2-2|TRBV10-3
CAFLGTGGPNTGELFF
>many|TRBJ2-2|TRBV12-3/TRBV12-4
CASSLRDRGDTGELFF
>.|TRBJ1-4|TRBV7-9
CASSLGSGSVTNEKLFF